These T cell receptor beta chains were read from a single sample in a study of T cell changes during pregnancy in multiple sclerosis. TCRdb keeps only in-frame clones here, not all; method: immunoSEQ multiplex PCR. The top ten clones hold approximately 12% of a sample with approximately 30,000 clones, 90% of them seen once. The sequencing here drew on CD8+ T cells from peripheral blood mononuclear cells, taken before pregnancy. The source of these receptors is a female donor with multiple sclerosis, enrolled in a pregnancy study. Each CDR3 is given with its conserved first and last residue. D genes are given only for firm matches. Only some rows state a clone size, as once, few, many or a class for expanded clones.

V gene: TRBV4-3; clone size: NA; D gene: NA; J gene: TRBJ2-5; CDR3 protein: CASSQDPGGLETQYF; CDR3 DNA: TGCGCCAGCAGCCAAGATCCAGGTGGTCTGGAGACCCAGTACTTC
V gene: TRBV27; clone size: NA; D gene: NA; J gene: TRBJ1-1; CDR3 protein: CASSLSSGLEAFF; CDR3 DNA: TGTGCCAGCAGTTTATCCTCGGGACTTGAAGCTTTCTTT
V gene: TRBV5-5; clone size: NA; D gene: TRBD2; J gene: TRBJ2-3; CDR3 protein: CASSFLAGGTDTQYF; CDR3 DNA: TGTGCCAGCAGCTTTCTAGCGGGGGGCACAGATACGCAGTATTTT
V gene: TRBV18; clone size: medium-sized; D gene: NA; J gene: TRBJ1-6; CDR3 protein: CASSPRGMDGRKSKPLHF; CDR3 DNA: TGTGCCAGCTCACCACGCGGGATGGACGGGCGTAAATCTAAACCCCTCCACTTT
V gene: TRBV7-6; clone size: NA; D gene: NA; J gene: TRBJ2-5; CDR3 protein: CASSIPQETQYF; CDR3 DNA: TGTGCCAGCAGCATTCCGCAAGAGACCCAGTACTTC
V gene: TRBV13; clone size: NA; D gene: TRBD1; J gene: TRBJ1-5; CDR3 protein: CASSLGQGSQPQHF; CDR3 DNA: TGTGCCAGCAGCTTGGGACAGGGTTCGCAGCCCCAGCATTTT
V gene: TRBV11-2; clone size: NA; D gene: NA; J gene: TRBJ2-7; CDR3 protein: CASSPEGRWKSYEQYF; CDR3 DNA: TGTGCCAGCAGCCCGGAGGGACGTTGGAAATCCTACGAGCAGTACTTC
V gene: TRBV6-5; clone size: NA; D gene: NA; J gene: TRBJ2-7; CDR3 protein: CASSYAFAGIVYEQYF; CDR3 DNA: TGTGCCAGCAGTTACGCGTTCGCGGGGATAGTCTACGAGCAGTACTTC
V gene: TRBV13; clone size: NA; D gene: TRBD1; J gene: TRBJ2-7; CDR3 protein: CASSLATGPYEQYF; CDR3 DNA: TGTGCCAGCAGCTTAGCGACAGGGCCCTACGAGCAGTACTTC
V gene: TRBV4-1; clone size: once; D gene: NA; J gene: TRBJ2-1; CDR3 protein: CASSQERGSGHEQFF; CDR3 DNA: TGCGCCAGCAGCCAAGAGCGGGGTAGCGGCCATGAGCAGTTCTTC
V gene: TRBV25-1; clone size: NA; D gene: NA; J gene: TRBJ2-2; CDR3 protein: CASSETPGDTGELFF; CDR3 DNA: TGTGCCAGCAGTGAAACCCCGGGGGACACCGGGGAGCTGTTTTTT
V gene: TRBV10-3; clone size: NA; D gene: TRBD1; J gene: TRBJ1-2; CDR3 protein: CAIGDRGLGYTF; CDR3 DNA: TGTGCCATCGGGGACAGGGGGCTTGGCTACACCTTC
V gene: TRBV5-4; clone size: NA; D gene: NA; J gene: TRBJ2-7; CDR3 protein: CASSPRAGNEQYF; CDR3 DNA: TGTGCCAGCAGCCCACGGGCAGGGAACGAGCAGTACTTC
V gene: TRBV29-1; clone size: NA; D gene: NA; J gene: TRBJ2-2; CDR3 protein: CSVRGSGDTGELFF; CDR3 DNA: TGCAGCGTACGGGGATCGGGGGACACCGGGGAGCTGTTTTTT
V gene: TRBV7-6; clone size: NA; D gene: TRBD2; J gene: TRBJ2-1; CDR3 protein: CASSLPSGINEQFF; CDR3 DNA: TGTGCCAGCAGCTTACCCAGCGGGATCAATGAGCAGTTCTTC
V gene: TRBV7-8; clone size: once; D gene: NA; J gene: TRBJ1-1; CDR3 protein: CASSLADRSNTEAFF; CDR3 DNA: TGTGCCAGCAGCTTAGCAGACAGGTCGAACACTGAAGCTTTCTTT
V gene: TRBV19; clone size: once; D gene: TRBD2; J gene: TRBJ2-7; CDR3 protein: CATSAGVLGEQYF; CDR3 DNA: TGTGCCACTAGCGCGGGAGTTTTAGGCGAGCAGTACTTC
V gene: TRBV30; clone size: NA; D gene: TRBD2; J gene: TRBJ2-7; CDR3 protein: CAWSVPSGISYEQYF; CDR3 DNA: TGTGCCTGGAGTGTACCTAGCGGGATCTCCTACGAGCAGTACTTC
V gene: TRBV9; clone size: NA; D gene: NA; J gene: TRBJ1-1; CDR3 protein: CASSAEDWTVGTEAFF; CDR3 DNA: TGTGCCAGCAGCGCCGAGGACTGGACGGTGGGCACTGAAGCTTTCTTT
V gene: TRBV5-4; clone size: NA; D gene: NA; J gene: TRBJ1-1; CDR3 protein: CASSTTGWGNTEAFF; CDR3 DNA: TGTGCCAGCAGCACGACGGGGTGGGGGAACACTGAAGCTTTCTTT
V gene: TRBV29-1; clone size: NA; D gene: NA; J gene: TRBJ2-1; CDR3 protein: CSTSGSSYNEQFF; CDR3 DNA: TGCAGTACAAGCGGAAGCTCCTACAATGAGCAGTTCTTC
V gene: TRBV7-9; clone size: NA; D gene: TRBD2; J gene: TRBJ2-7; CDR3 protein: CASSFASGSSYEQYF; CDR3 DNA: TGTGCCAGCAGCTTTGCTAGCGGGAGCTCCTACGAGCAGTACTTC
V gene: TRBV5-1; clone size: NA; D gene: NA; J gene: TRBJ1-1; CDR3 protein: CASRGGIGQNEAFF; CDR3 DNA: TGCGCCAGCAGGGGGGGGATAGGGCAGAACGAAGCTTTCTTT
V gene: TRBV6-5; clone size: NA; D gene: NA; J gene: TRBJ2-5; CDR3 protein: CASSSQVQETQYF; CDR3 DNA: TGTGCCAGCAGCTCCCAGGTACAAGAGACCCAGTACTTC
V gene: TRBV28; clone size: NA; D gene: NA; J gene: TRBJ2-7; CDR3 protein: CATQGLTYEQYF; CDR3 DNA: TGTGCCACCCAGGGGCTGACCTACGAGCAGTACTTC
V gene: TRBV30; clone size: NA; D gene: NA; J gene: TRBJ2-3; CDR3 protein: CAQSFSGTDTQYF; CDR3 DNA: TGTGCCCAATCGTTTAGCGGCACAGATACGCAGTATTTT
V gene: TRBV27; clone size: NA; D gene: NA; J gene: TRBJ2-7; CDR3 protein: CASSFHGAYEQYF; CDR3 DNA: TGTGCCAGCAGTTTCCACGGGGCCTACGAGCAGTACTTC
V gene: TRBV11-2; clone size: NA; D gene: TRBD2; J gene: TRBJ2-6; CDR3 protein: CASSSPGGPLSGANVLTF; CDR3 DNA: TGTGCCAGCAGCTCACCGGGGGGGCCTCTCTCTGGGGCCAACGTCCTGACTTTC
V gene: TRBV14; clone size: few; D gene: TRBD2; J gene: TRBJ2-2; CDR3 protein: CASSQPGLALNTGELFF; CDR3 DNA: TGTGCCAGCAGCCAACCGGGACTAGCGTTGAACACCGGGGAGCTGTTTTTT
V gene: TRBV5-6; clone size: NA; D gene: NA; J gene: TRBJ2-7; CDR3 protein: CASSPAAGDDEQYF; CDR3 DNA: TGTGCCAGCAGCCCGGCCGCAGGGGACGACGAGCAGTACTTC
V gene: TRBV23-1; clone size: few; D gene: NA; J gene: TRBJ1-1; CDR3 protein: CASSQSRAGMNTEAFF; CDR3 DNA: TGCGCCAGCAGTCAATCCCGAGCAGGGATGAACACTGAAGCTTTCTTT
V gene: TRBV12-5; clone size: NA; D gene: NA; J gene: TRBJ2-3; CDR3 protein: CASGPRPGEPDTQYF; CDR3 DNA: TGTGCTAGTGGTCCACGTCCCGGGGAACCAGATACGCAGTATTTT
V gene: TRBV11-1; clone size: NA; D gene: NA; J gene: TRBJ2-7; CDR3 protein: CASSASSPIGYEQYF; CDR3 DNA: TGTGCCAGCAGCGCCAGTTCCCCTATCGGGTACGAGCAGTACTTC
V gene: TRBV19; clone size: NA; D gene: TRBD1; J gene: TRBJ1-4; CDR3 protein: CAVLRTGEEEKLFF; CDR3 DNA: TGTGCCGTTTTGAGGACAGGGGAAGAAGAAAAACTGTTTTTT
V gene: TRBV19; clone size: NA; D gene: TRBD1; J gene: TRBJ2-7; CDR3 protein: CASTFGQGTSYEQYF; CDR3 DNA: TGTGCCAGTACCTTTGGACAGGGAACGAGCTACGAGCAGTACTTC
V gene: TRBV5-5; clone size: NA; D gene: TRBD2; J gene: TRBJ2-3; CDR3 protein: CASSLLAPGLVPDTQYF; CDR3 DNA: TGTGCCAGCAGCTTGTTGGCACCGGGACTAGTGCCAGATACGCAGTATTTT
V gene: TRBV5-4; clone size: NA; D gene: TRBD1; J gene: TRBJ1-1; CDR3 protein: CASSPTGETEAFF; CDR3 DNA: TGTGCCAGCAGCCCAACAGGGGAGACTGAAGCTTTCTTT
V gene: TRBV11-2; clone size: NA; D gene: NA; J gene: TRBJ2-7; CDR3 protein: CASSLDIETASLEQYF; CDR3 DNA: TGTGCCAGCAGCTTAGATATAGAAACGGCTAGCCTCGAGCAGTACTTC
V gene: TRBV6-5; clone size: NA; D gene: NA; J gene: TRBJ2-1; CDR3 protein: CASSLGEGNEQFF; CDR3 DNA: TGTGCCAGCAGCCTGGGTGAGGGCAATGAGCAGTTCTTC
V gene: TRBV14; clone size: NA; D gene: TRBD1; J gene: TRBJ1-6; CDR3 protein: CASSRTGVGSPLHF; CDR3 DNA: TGTGCCAGCAGCCGGACAGGGGTCGGATCACCCCTCCACTTT
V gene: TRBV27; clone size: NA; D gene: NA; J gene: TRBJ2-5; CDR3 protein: CASSNKETQYF; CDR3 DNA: TGTGCCAGCAGTAACAAAGAGACCCAGTACTTC